Sequencing of this TCR beta chain was carried out in a study of blood T cell repertoires in COVID-19. Study overall: Acute-phase and convalescent COVID-19 samples originated in the United States, Italy and Spain. Nucleic acid was either cDNA or gDNA, and it came from T cells, B-cell-depleted T cells, or PBMCs.

Sequencing was performed with immunoSEQ multiplex PCR; in TCRdb, only in-frame clones are kept and a portion is missing. The table shows roughly 60,000 clones, with 80% to 90% occurring only once. This clonotype was sampled from a man in his forties with acute or convalescent COVID-19. The sample comprised peripheral blood.

CDR3 loop: CASSPGQGGREKLFF. The CDR3 DNA reads as TGCGCCAGCAGCCCCGGACAGGGGGGGCGTGAAAAACTGTTTTTT. The chain carries TRBV5-1 and TRBJ1-4, with TRBD1 identical over 10 bases. Germline V gene sequence: CDR1 SGHRS, CDR2 YFSETQ. Germline trimming cut 4 bases from V and 7 bases from J; bases unmatched to any gene: 7. The CDR3 has 15 residues.